The rows below give T cell receptor beta chains drawn from one sample of a study of blood T cell repertoires in COVID-19. Assay: immunoSEQ multiplex PCR; the TCRdb copy retains only in-frame clones and omits some. The data contain some 200,000 clones, approximately 85% of them singletons. Sequencing input: peripheral blood. The receptors were sampled from a woman in her sixties or seventies with COVID-19, enrolled during active disease. Each CDR3 is given with its conserved first and last residue. The order of the fields is J gene, V gene, clone size, D gene, CDR3 protein, CDR3 DNA. The D gene is left open where the match is weak. The size entry is marked missing in some rows and otherwise reads once, few, many or a size class.

j_call: TRBJ1-4; v_call: TRBV5-1; clone_size: once; d_call: -; cdr3_aa: CASSLERGQYEKLFF; cdr3_nt: TGCGCCAGCAGCTTGGAGAGGGGACAATATGAAAAACTGTTTTTT
j_call: TRBJ1-1; v_call: TRBV24-1; clone_size: -; d_call: -; cdr3_aa: CATSDFGGARVAFF; cdr3_nt: TGTGCCACCAGTGATTTTGGGGGGGCGAGGGTAGCTTTCTTT
j_call: TRBJ2-4; v_call: TRBV5-1; clone_size: -; d_call: -; cdr3_aa: CASSLQGVENIQYF; cdr3_nt: TGCGCCAGCAGCTTGCAAGGGGTCGAAAACATTCAGTACTTC
j_call: TRBJ2-1; v_call: TRBV7-3; clone_size: -; d_call: TRBD2; cdr3_aa: CASSWGSGAYNEQFF; cdr3_nt: TGTGCCAGCAGCTGGGGTAGCGGGGCCTACAATGAGCAGTTCTTC
j_call: TRBJ1-1; v_call: TRBV15; clone_size: -; d_call: -; cdr3_aa: CATSMAGSVGAFF; cdr3_nt: TGTGCCACCAGCATGGCAGGGTCGGTCGGCGCTTTCTTT
j_call: TRBJ1-2; v_call: TRBV5-4; clone_size: -; d_call: -; cdr3_aa: CASSPKVQGTYGYTF; cdr3_nt: TGTGCCAGCAGCCCTAAAGTTCAGGGGACCTATGGCTACACCTTC
j_call: TRBJ2-1; v_call: TRBV7-2; clone_size: once; d_call: -; cdr3_aa: CASSTSPGSSYNEQFF; cdr3_nt: TGTGCCAGCAGCACCTCACCAGGTTCCTCCTACAATGAGCAGTTCTTC
j_call: TRBJ1-2; v_call: TRBV4-3; clone_size: -; d_call: TRBD1; cdr3_aa: CASSHRTGAGYTF; cdr3_nt: TGCGCCAGCAGCCATCGGACAGGCGCGGGCTACACCTTC
j_call: TRBJ2-5; v_call: TRBV5-1; clone_size: once; d_call: -; cdr3_aa: CASSLVGVGGQETQYF; cdr3_nt: TGCGCCAGCAGCTTGGTTGGGGTAGGAGGCCAAGAGACCCAGTACTTC
j_call: TRBJ1-2; v_call: TRBV28; clone_size: -; d_call: -; cdr3_aa: CASSRGGGGVDYGYTF; cdr3_nt: TGTGCCAGCAGTCGTGGGGGGGGTGGAGTGGACTATGGCTACACCTTC
j_call: TRBJ2-1; v_call: TRBV30; clone_size: -; d_call: TRBD2; cdr3_aa: CAWSETSGINEQFF; cdr3_nt: TGTGCCTGGAGTGAAACTAGCGGGATTAATGAGCAGTTCTTC
j_call: TRBJ2-5; v_call: TRBV11-3; clone_size: -; d_call: -; cdr3_aa: CASSLGGDRETQYF; cdr3_nt: TGTGCCAGCAGCTTAGGCGGGGACAGAGAGACCCAGTACTTC
j_call: TRBJ2-3; v_call: TRBV7-6; clone_size: -; d_call: TRBD2; cdr3_aa: CASSSGGTDTQYF; cdr3_nt: TGTGCCAGCAGCTCCGGGGGGACAGATACGCAGTATTTT
j_call: TRBJ2-3; v_call: TRBV7-9; clone_size: -; d_call: TRBD2; cdr3_aa: CASSLGASGRPHTDTQYF; cdr3_nt: TGTGCCAGCAGCTTGGGCGCTAGCGGGCGTCCACACACAGATACGCAGTATTTT
j_call: TRBJ1-2; v_call: TRBV18; clone_size: few; d_call: TRBD1; cdr3_aa: CASSTNAPGGGDYGYTF; cdr3_nt: TGTGCCAGCTCAACAAATGCTCCAGGGGGTGGAGACTATGGCTACACCTTC
j_call: TRBJ1-6; v_call: TRBV18; clone_size: -; d_call: -; cdr3_aa: CASSTNTRDSPLHF; cdr3_nt: TGTGCCAGCTCAACCAATACCCGGGATTCACCCCTCCACTTT
j_call: TRBJ1-6; v_call: TRBV4-1; clone_size: -; d_call: -; cdr3_aa: CASSQDVSGSPLHF; cdr3_nt: TGCGCCAGCAGCCAAGATGTAAGCGGTTCACCCCTCCACTTT
j_call: TRBJ1-2; v_call: TRBV28; clone_size: few; d_call: TRBD1; cdr3_aa: CASSSAPGQGHYGYTF; cdr3_nt: TGTGCCAGCAGTTCGGCCCCGGGACAGGGGCACTATGGCTACACCTTC
j_call: TRBJ1-3; v_call: TRBV28; clone_size: -; d_call: -; cdr3_aa: CASSLFGGIGNTIYF; cdr3_nt: TGTGCCAGCAGTTTATTCGGGGGGATAGGAAACACCATATATTTT
j_call: TRBJ2-2; v_call: TRBV11-2; clone_size: -; d_call: -; cdr3_aa: CASSLEALNTGELFF; cdr3_nt: TGTGCCAGCAGCTTAGAAGCCTTGAACACCGGGGAGCTGTTTTTT
j_call: TRBJ2-7; v_call: TRBV9; clone_size: -; d_call: TRBD2; cdr3_aa: CASSGGLAGAYEQYF; cdr3_nt: TGTGCCAGCAGCGGGGGACTAGCGGGAGCCTACGAGCAGTACTTC
j_call: TRBJ2-6; v_call: TRBV4-3; clone_size: once; d_call: -; cdr3_aa: CASSQEDKGLSGANVLTF; cdr3_nt: TGCGCCAGCAGCCAAGAGGACAAGGGGCTTTCTGGGGCCAACGTCCTGACTTTC
j_call: TRBJ2-1; v_call: TRBV6-1; clone_size: -; d_call: TRBD2; cdr3_aa: CASSDYPGTRGNEQFF; cdr3_nt: TGTGCCAGCAGTGACTATCCCGGGACTAGGGGCAATGAGCAGTTCTTC
j_call: TRBJ1-1; v_call: TRBV5-4; clone_size: -; d_call: -; cdr3_aa: CASSPVRERSTEAFF; cdr3_nt: TGTGCCAGCAGCCCTGTTCGGGAGAGGAGCACTGAAGCTTTCTTT
j_call: TRBJ1-6; v_call: TRBV28; clone_size: -; d_call: TRBD1; cdr3_aa: CASSSGQGELPLHF; cdr3_nt: TGTGCCAGCAGTTCCGGACAGGGAGAGTTACCCCTCCACTTT
j_call: TRBJ2-3; v_call: TRBV7-2; clone_size: -; d_call: -; cdr3_aa: CASSLAMDTQYF; cdr3_nt: TGTGCCAGCAGCTTAGCTATGGATACGCAGTATTTT
j_call: TRBJ1-1; v_call: TRBV6-5; clone_size: -; d_call: -; cdr3_aa: CASKRNGIGNTEAFF; cdr3_nt: TGTGCCAGCAAGCGGAACGGCATTGGGAACACTGAAGCTTTCTTT
j_call: TRBJ2-3; v_call: TRBV7-2; clone_size: -; d_call: TRBD2; cdr3_aa: CASSLASGTRGSDTQYF; cdr3_nt: TGTGCCAGCAGCTTAGCGTCCGGGACTAGAGGCTCAGATACGCAGTATTTT
j_call: TRBJ2-1; v_call: TRBV28; clone_size: -; d_call: -; cdr3_aa: CASSLPGQVLFF; cdr3_nt: TGTGCCAGCAGTCTCCCCGGACAAGTTCTATTCTTC
j_call: TRBJ2-7; v_call: TRBV5-4; clone_size: -; d_call: TRBD2; cdr3_aa: CASSFEGLAYEQYF; cdr3_nt: TGTGCCAGCAGCTTTGAGGGACTAGCCTACGAGCAGTACTTC
j_call: TRBJ2-2; v_call: TRBV9; clone_size: -; d_call: TRBD2; cdr3_aa: CASSGRGSRNTGELFF; cdr3_nt: TGTGCCAGCAGCGGACGCGGGAGTCGCAACACCGGGGAGCTGTTTTTT
j_call: TRBJ1-1; v_call: TRBV18; clone_size: -; d_call: -; cdr3_aa: CASSPRRDGTEAFF; cdr3_nt: TGTGCCAGCTCACCGCGGCGGGATGGCACTGAAGCTTTCTTT
j_call: TRBJ1-2; v_call: TRBV6-6; clone_size: -; d_call: -; cdr3_aa: CASSYSGGLGGYTF; cdr3_nt: TGTGCCAGCAGTTACTCGGGGGGGTTGGGTGGCTACACCTTC
j_call: TRBJ2-3; v_call: TRBV25-1; clone_size: few; d_call: TRBD1; cdr3_aa: CASSADRGPDTQYF; cdr3_nt: TGTGCCAGCAGTGCCGACAGGGGGCCTGATACGCAGTATTTT
j_call: TRBJ2-7; v_call: TRBV29-1; clone_size: -; d_call: TRBD1; cdr3_aa: CSAGDSFAYEQYF; cdr3_nt: TGCAGCGCAGGGGACAGTTTTGCCTACGAGCAGTACTTC
j_call: TRBJ1-6; v_call: TRBV19; clone_size: -; d_call: TRBD1; cdr3_aa: CASYKRTGTGNSPLHF; cdr3_nt: TGTGCCAGTTACAAAAGGACCGGGACAGGTAATTCACCCCTCCACTTT
j_call: TRBJ2-7; v_call: TRBV28; clone_size: -; d_call: -; cdr3_aa: CASSFSQGKDEQYF; cdr3_nt: TGTGCCAGCAGTTTCAGCCAGGGTAAGGACGAGCAGTACTTC
j_call: TRBJ2-3; v_call: TRBV27; clone_size: -; d_call: TRBD2; cdr3_aa: CASSPSSRTSGRDTQYF; cdr3_nt: TGTGCCAGCTCCCCCAGCTCCCGGACTAGCGGGAGAGATACGCAGTATTTT
j_call: TRBJ1-2; v_call: TRBV19; clone_size: -; d_call: TRBD1; cdr3_aa: CASSEYQGGVRNYGYTF; cdr3_nt: TGTGCCAGTAGCGAATATCAGGGGGGAGTAAGGAACTATGGCTACACCTTC
j_call: TRBJ2-3; v_call: TRBV7-9; clone_size: -; d_call: -; cdr3_aa: CASSIQDTQYF; cdr3_nt: TGTGCCAGCAGCATACAGGATACGCAGTATTTT
j_call: TRBJ1-1; v_call: TRBV15; clone_size: -; d_call: -; cdr3_aa: CATSRDLTNTEAFF; cdr3_nt: TGTGCCACCAGCAGAGATCTGACAAACACTGAAGCTTTCTTT
j_call: TRBJ2-1; v_call: TRBV29-1; clone_size: -; d_call: -; cdr3_aa: CSAAGSGHTLEQFF; cdr3_nt: TGCAGCGCTGCGGGGAGCGGGCACACCCTTGAGCAGTTCTTC
j_call: TRBJ1-2; v_call: TRBV4-1; clone_size: few; d_call: -; cdr3_aa: CASSQPGTTGIVYGYTF; cdr3_nt: TGCGCCAGCAGCCAGCCCGGTACGACAGGCATAGTCTATGGCTACACCTTC
j_call: TRBJ2-3; v_call: TRBV28; clone_size: -; d_call: TRBD2; cdr3_aa: CASKPGLADGTDTQYF; cdr3_nt: TGTGCCAGCAAACCGGGACTAGCAGACGGCACAGATACGCAGTATTTT
j_call: TRBJ2-3; v_call: TRBV19; clone_size: -; d_call: -; cdr3_aa: CASSVTPEDTQYF; cdr3_nt: TGTGCCAGTAGTGTTACACCTGAAGATACGCAGTATTTT